The clone carrying this TCR beta chain was detected only a few times. The target antigen is unknown. This specimen belongs to a study of post-analysis software for immune sequencing data. Study-wide context: Disease courses included relapsing-remitting, secondary progressive and progressive-relapsing multiple sclerosis. Study results and caveats: Samples prepared in the same batch strongly co-clustered by F measure. When compared against controls, multiple sclerosis patients showed significantly lower normalized Chao1 diversity.

Unique molecular identifiers were present in the TCR beta cDNA libraries. T cells numbering roughly 1 to 10 million yielded cDNA molecules that totaled about 500,000. TCRdb ran MiXCR on the PCR reads and lists one entry per CDR3 protein. Of roughly 730,000 distinct CDR3 sequences listed, roughly 30% are singletons. Sequencing was carried out using blood. This TCR came from a girl between 5 and 17 years old with multiple sclerosis.

The CDR3 nucleotides are TGCGCCAGCAGCTGGACAGGGTCCGGCACCGGGGAGCTGTTTTTT. It encodes CASSWTGSGTGELFF. V usage is TRBV5-1 and J usage is TRBJ2-2; TRBD1 matches at 8 bases. Germline V gene data show CDR1 as SGHRS and CDR2 as YFSETQ. This CDR3 has 15 residues. The junction had 5 bases not matched to a gene; V was cut back by 3 bases and J by 4 bases. Based on the CDR3 plus reference TRBV5-1 and TRBJ2-2, the full variable domain is KAGVTQTPRYLIKTRGQQVTLSCSPISGHRSVSWYQQTPGQGLQFLFEYFSETQRNKGNFPGRFSGRQFSNSRSEMNVSTLELGDSALYLCASSWTGSGTGELFFGEGSRLTVL.